The rows below give T cell receptor beta chains drawn from one sample of a study of T cells after yellow fever vaccination. TCRdb recomputed calls from the 5' RACE reads with MiXCR, one row per CDR3 protein. In the table there are approximately 74,000 distinct CDR3 sequences, around 7% of which are singletons. Sequenced here: CD8+ T cells sorted from PBMCs, sampled roughly 5 days after the first yellow fever vaccination. These receptors came from a young man who received the YFV17D yellow fever vaccine. CDR3s include the opening cysteine and the closing phenylalanine or tryptophan. The D gene is left open where the match is weak. A clone size is listed for some rows: how often the clone was seen (once, few, many), or a class if it is expanded.

j_call: TRBJ2-7
cdr3_length: 15
clone_size: many
d_call: TRBD1
v_call: TRBV7-6
cdr3_nt: TGTGCCAGCAGCTTAGAGCAGGGGGTGAGGTACGAGCAGTACTTC
cdr3_aa: CASSLEQGVRYEQYF

j_call: TRBJ2-4
cdr3_length: 15
clone_size: many
d_call: .
v_call: TRBV5-1
cdr3_nt: TGCGCCAGCAGCTTGGGACACGAAGCCAAAAACATTCAGTACTTC
cdr3_aa: CASSLGHEAKNIQYF

j_call: TRBJ1-6
cdr3_length: 12
clone_size: few
d_call: .
v_call: TRBV7-9
cdr3_nt: TGTGCCAGCAGCGCCCGAGGGGGGCCCCTCCACTTT
cdr3_aa: CASSARGGPLHF

j_call: TRBJ1-6
cdr3_length: 15
clone_size: .
d_call: TRBD1
v_call: TRBV19
cdr3_nt: TGTGCCAGTAGTATCCTCAGGACAGGGGGCTCACCCCTCCACTTT
cdr3_aa: CASSILRTGGSPLHF

j_call: TRBJ2-6
cdr3_length: 19
clone_size: .
d_call: TRBD1
v_call: TRBV6-5
cdr3_nt: TGTGCCAGCAGTTACGGGACAGGGGGCGGGTTAGCTGGGGCCAACGTCCTGACTTTC
cdr3_aa: CASSYGTGGGLAGANVLTF

j_call: TRBJ2-7
cdr3_length: 13
clone_size: many
d_call: .
v_call: TRBV11-2
cdr3_nt: TGTGCCAGCAGCTGGGCCACCTCCTACGAGCAGTACTTC
cdr3_aa: CASSWATSYEQYF

j_call: TRBJ2-7
cdr3_length: 14
clone_size: many
d_call: .
v_call: TRBV25-1
cdr3_nt: TGTGCCAGCAGTGAATATGGTGGGGGTGGCGAGCAGTACTTC
cdr3_aa: CASSEYGGGGEQYF

j_call: TRBJ2-1
cdr3_length: 15
clone_size: many
d_call: .
v_call: TRBV19
cdr3_nt: TGTGCCAGTAGCAGGGACACCTCCCCTTACAATGAGCAGTTCTTC
cdr3_aa: CASSRDTSPYNEQFF

j_call: TRBJ1-5
cdr3_length: 15
clone_size: .
d_call: .
v_call: TRBV20-1
cdr3_nt: TGCAGTGCTAGAGATCTGGGGGATAGCAATCAGCCCCAGCATTTT
cdr3_aa: CSARDLGDSNQPQHF

j_call: TRBJ2-3
cdr3_length: 15
clone_size: once
d_call: TRBD2
v_call: TRBV7-9
cdr3_nt: TGTGCCAGCAGCTTACCAGCGGGGGTCACAGATACGCAGTATTTT
cdr3_aa: CASSLPAGVTDTQYF

j_call: TRBJ2-1
cdr3_length: 14
clone_size: many
d_call: .
v_call: TRBV6-2/TRBV6-3
cdr3_nt: TGTGCCAGCAGTTACGGGGGGCCCTACAATGAGCAGTTCTTC
cdr3_aa: CASSYGGPYNEQFF

j_call: TRBJ2-1
cdr3_length: 15
clone_size: many
d_call: TRBD2
v_call: TRBV29-1
cdr3_nt: TGCAGCGTGGAACCGGGACTAGCGTCCTACAATGAGCAGTTCTTC
cdr3_aa: CSVEPGLASYNEQFF

j_call: TRBJ2-5
cdr3_length: 14
clone_size: few
d_call: TRBD2
v_call: TRBV20-1
cdr3_nt: TGCAGTGCCAATCCTCTAGCGGGGGAAGAGACCCAGTACTTC
cdr3_aa: CSANPLAGEETQYF

j_call: TRBJ1-1
cdr3_length: 14
clone_size: many
d_call: .
v_call: TRBV15
cdr3_nt: TGTGCCACCAGCCTCTGGAGGGAGAACACTGAAGCTTTCTTT
cdr3_aa: CATSLWRENTEAFF

j_call: TRBJ1-5
cdr3_length: 15
clone_size: many
d_call: TRBD1
v_call: TRBV12-3/TRBV12-4
cdr3_nt: TGTGCCAGCAGTCCCTTGGGACAGGGTGATCAGCCCCAGCATTTT
cdr3_aa: CASSPLGQGDQPQHF

j_call: TRBJ1-5
cdr3_length: 16
clone_size: few
d_call: .
v_call: TRBV7-8
cdr3_nt: TGTGCCAGCAGCTTAGCGGCAGGGAATAGCAATCAGCCCCAGCATTTT
cdr3_aa: CASSLAAGNSNQPQHF

j_call: TRBJ1-1
cdr3_length: 19
clone_size: many
d_call: .
v_call: TRBV4-2
cdr3_nt: TGTGCCAGCAGCCAAGACATGGGGAAGACGGCTGCCGGACGGACTGAAGCTTTCTTT
cdr3_aa: CASSQDMGKTAAGRTEAFF

j_call: TRBJ2-3
cdr3_length: 15
clone_size: many
d_call: TRBD2
v_call: TRBV27
cdr3_nt: TGTGCCAGCAGTTTCGGCGGGGGGGCTGTAGATACGCAGTATTTT
cdr3_aa: CASSFGGGAVDTQYF

j_call: TRBJ1-4
cdr3_length: 14
clone_size: many
d_call: TRBD1
v_call: TRBV20-1
cdr3_nt: TGCAGTGCGGAGTCGACAGGGGGCAATGAAAAACTGTTTTTT
cdr3_aa: CSAESTGGNEKLFF

j_call: TRBJ2-3
cdr3_length: 15
clone_size: many
d_call: .
v_call: TRBV20-1
cdr3_nt: TGCAGTGCTAGAGGCGGGGTGGGCGGCACAGATACGCAGTATTTT
cdr3_aa: CSARGGVGGTDTQYF

j_call: TRBJ1-3
cdr3_length: 14
clone_size: few
d_call: .
v_call: TRBV4-1
cdr3_nt: TGCGCCAGCAGCCAAGAGGGGGCGAGGGGCACCATATATTTT
cdr3_aa: CASSQEGARGTIYF

j_call: TRBJ2-3
cdr3_length: 18
clone_size: many
d_call: TRBD2
v_call: TRBV14
cdr3_nt: TGTGCCAGCAGCCCAAACGTAGCGACTAGCCGGAGCACAGATACGCAGTATTTT
cdr3_aa: CASSPNVATSRSTDTQYF

j_call: TRBJ2-3
cdr3_length: 16
clone_size: many
d_call: .
v_call: TRBV7-9
cdr3_nt: TGTGCCAGCAGCCAATCCTCCGGCCAAAAAGCAGATACGCAGTATTTT
cdr3_aa: CASSQSSGQKADTQYF

j_call: TRBJ2-2
cdr3_length: 13
clone_size: few
d_call: .
v_call: TRBV7-3
cdr3_nt: TGTGCCAGCAGCTTAAACCCCACCGGGGAGCTGTTTTTT
cdr3_aa: CASSLNPTGELFF

j_call: TRBJ1-1
cdr3_length: 14
clone_size: few
d_call: TRBD1
v_call: TRBV5-1
cdr3_nt: TGCGCCAGCAGCCCCGGACAGGCGAACACTGAAGCTTTCTTT
cdr3_aa: CASSPGQANTEAFF

j_call: TRBJ1-1
cdr3_length: 15
clone_size: few
d_call: .
v_call: TRBV4-3
cdr3_nt: TGCGCCAGCAGCCAAGATTACTTTGGACGTTTTGAAGCTTTCTTT
cdr3_aa: CASSQDYFGRFEAFF

j_call: TRBJ1-1
cdr3_length: 11
clone_size: few
d_call: .
v_call: TRBV29-1
cdr3_nt: TGCAGCGGGACGGTGAACACTGAAGCTTTCTTT
cdr3_aa: CSGTVNTEAFF

j_call: TRBJ2-7
cdr3_length: 17
clone_size: .
d_call: .
v_call: TRBV25-1
cdr3_nt: TGTGCCATGGGCCCCGGGCCCAATGCTTTAGTCTCCTACGAGCAGTACTTC
cdr3_aa: CAMGPGPNALVSYEQYF

j_call: TRBJ2-7
cdr3_length: 15
clone_size: .
d_call: TRBD2
v_call: TRBV3-1
cdr3_nt: TGTGCCAGCAGCCAAGGCGGGGGAAGCTCCTACGAGCAGTACTTC
cdr3_aa: CASSQGGGSSYEQYF

j_call: TRBJ2-6
cdr3_length: 17
clone_size: few
d_call: .
v_call: TRBV4-1
cdr3_nt: TGCGCCAGCAGACTCGGGGGCGGGCTCTCTGGGGCCAACGTCCTGACTTTC
cdr3_aa: CASRLGGGLSGANVLTF

j_call: TRBJ1-4
cdr3_length: 15
clone_size: .
d_call: .
v_call: TRBV6-5
cdr3_nt: TGTGCCAGCAGTTACTTGGCCCCGGAGAGGGAAAAACTGTTTTTT
cdr3_aa: CASSYLAPEREKLFF

j_call: TRBJ2-1
cdr3_length: 14
clone_size: many
d_call: .
v_call: TRBV4-3
cdr3_nt: TGCGCCAGCAGCCGAGCCTTAATAGCCCATGAGCAGTTCTTC
cdr3_aa: CASSRALIAHEQFF

j_call: TRBJ2-7
cdr3_length: 16
clone_size: many
d_call: TRBD1
v_call: TRBV5-5
cdr3_nt: TGTGCCAGCAGCCGTGAGTGGGGACAGGATGCCTACGAGCAGTACTTC
cdr3_aa: CASSREWGQDAYEQYF

j_call: TRBJ1-2
cdr3_length: 12
clone_size: many
d_call: .
v_call: TRBV4-1
cdr3_nt: TGCGCCAGCAGCCAAGCCCGTAGTGGCTACACCTTC
cdr3_aa: CASSQARSGYTF

j_call: TRBJ2-2
cdr3_length: 13
clone_size: many
d_call: .
v_call: TRBV27
cdr3_nt: TGTGCCAGCACCGGACTTCGAGTCTGGGAGCTGTTTTTT
cdr3_aa: CASTGLRVWELFF

j_call: TRBJ1-4
cdr3_length: 15
clone_size: .
d_call: TRBD1
v_call: TRBV5-5
cdr3_nt: TGTGCCAGCAGCTTCTCTGAGACAGGGGACGAAAAACTGTTTTTT
cdr3_aa: CASSFSETGDEKLFF

j_call: TRBJ2-5
cdr3_length: 14
clone_size: few
d_call: .
v_call: TRBV3-1
cdr3_nt: TGTGCCAGCAGCCCGGGACCCGACCAAGAGACCCAGTACTTC
cdr3_aa: CASSPGPDQETQYF